Below, one T cell receptor beta chain is given with its context. This CDR3 spans 17 amino acids. With 3 bases clipped from V and 7 bases from J, the junction kept 15 bases outside the gene matches. Germline CDR1 and CDR2: LNHDA and SQIVND (reference sequence). Data came from immunoSEQ multiplex PCR; TCRdb stores just in-frame clones and leaves some out. The sample records around 140,000 clones, more than 90% being singletons. The data derive from a study of T cell responses to AZD1222 COVID-19 vaccine. The origin of this receptor is an adult in good health. This material consisted of peripheral blood, taken on day 0 of AZD1222 vaccination. The J gene is TRBJ1-5, the V gene TRBV19; 7 bases agree with TRBD1. In nucleotides, the CDR3 is TGTGCCAGTAGTATTTATGGAGCCAGGGGGGGCGGACAGCCCCAGCATTTT. Its translation is CASSIYGARGGGQPQHF.